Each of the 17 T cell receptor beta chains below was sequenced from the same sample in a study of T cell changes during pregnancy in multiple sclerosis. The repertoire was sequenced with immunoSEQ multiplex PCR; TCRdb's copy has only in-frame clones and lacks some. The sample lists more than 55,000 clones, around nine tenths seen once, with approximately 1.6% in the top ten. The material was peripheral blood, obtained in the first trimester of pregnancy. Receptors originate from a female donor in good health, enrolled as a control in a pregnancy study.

The CDR3 DNA is TGTGCCAGCTCACCTTTAGCGGACTCCTACGAGCAGTACTTC. Protein: CASSPLADSYEQYF. The chain recombines TRBV18 with TRBJ2-7, with D possibly matching TRBD2 (6 bases). In germline, CDR1 is KGHSH, CDR2 LQKENI. The length of the CDR3 is 14 residues. V lost 3 bases and J 0 bases, leaving 9 bases between the germline ends.

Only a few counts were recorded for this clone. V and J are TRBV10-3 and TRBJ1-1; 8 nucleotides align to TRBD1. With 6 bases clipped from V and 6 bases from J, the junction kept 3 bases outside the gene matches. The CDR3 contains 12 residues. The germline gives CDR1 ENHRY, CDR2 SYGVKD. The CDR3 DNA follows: TGTGCCATCAGAGAGACAGGGGCTGAAGCTTTCTTT. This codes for CAIRETGAEAFF.

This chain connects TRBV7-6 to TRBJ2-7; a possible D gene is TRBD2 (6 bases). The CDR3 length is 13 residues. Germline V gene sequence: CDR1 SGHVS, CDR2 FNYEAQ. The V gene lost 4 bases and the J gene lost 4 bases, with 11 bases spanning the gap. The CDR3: CASSSYGGYEQYF. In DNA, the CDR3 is TGTGCCAGCAGCTCCTATGGGGGGTACGAGCAGTACTTC.

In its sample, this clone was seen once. CDR3 sequence (DNA): TGTGCCACCAGCAGAGAGGCGGCAGCCCATCAAGAGACCCAGTACTTC. The encoded protein is CATSREAAAHQETQYF. This chain joins TRBV15 and TRBJ2-5, with D unclear. This CDR3 comprises 16 residues. Germline CDR1 and CDR2: LNHNV and YYDKDF (reference sequence). The germline V and J ends were trimmed by 0 bases and 2 bases, with 13 bases remaining between them.

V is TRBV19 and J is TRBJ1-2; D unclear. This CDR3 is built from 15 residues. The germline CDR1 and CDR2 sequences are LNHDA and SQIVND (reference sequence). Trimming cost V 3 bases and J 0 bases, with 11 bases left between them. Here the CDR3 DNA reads TGTGCCAGTAGTATTTTGGGCAGCACTAACTATGGCTACACCTTC. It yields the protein CASSILGSTNYGYTF.

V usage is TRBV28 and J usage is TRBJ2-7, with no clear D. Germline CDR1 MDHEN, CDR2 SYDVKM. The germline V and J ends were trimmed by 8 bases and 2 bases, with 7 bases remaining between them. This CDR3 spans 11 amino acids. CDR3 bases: TGTGCCAGCGAGGATGCCTACGAGCAGTACTTC. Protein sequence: CASEDAYEQYF.

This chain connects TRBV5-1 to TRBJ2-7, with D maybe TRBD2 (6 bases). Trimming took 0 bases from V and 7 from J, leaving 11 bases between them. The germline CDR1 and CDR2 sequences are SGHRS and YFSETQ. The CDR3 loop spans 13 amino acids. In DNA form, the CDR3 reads TGCGCCAGCAGCTTGGACACCGGGGGAGAGCAGTACTTC. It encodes CASSLDTGGEQYF.

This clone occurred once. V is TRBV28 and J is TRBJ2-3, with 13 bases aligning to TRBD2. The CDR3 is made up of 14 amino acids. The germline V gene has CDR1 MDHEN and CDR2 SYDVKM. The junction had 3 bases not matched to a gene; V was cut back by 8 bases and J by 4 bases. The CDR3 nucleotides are TGTGCCAGCGACGGACTAGCGGGAGCAGATACGCAGTATTTT. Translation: CASDGLAGADTQYF.

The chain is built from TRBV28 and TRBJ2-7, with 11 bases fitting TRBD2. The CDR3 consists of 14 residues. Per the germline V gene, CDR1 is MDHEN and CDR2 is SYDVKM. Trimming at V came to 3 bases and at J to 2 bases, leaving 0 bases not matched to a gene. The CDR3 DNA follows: TGTGCCAGCAGTTTGACTAGCGGGGCCTACGAGCAGTACTTC. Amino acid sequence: CASSLTSGAYEQYF. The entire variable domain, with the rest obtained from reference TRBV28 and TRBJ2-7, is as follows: DVKVTQSSRYLVKRTGEKVFLECVQDMDHENMFWYRQDPGLGLRLIYFSYDVKMKEKGDIPEGYSVSREKKERFSLILESASTNQTSMYLCASSLTSGAYEQYFGPGTRLTVT.

In nucleotides, the CDR3 is TGTGCCAGCAGCTTCGACAGGGTTTTTTCCTACGAGCAGTACTTC. Amino acid sequence: CASSFDRVFSYEQYF. The chain combines TRBV7-2 with TRBJ2-7; 7 bases line up with TRBD1. V lost 3 bases to trimming and J lost 1 base; unmatched junction nucleotides: 6. The CDR3 is made up of 15 amino acids. From germline, CDR1 is SGHTA and CDR2 FQGNSA.

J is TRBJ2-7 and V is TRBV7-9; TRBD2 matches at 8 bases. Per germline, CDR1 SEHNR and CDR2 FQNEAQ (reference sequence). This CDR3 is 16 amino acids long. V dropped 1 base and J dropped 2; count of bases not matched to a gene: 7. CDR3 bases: TGTGCCAGCAGCTTAGGTAGCGGGATCACGGCCTACGAGCAGTACTTC. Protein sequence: CASSLGSGITAYEQYF.

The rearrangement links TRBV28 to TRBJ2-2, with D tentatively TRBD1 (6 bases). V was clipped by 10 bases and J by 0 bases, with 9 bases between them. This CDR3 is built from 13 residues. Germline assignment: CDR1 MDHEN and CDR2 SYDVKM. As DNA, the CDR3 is TGTGCCACCGGACAGACGAACACCGGGGAGCTGTTTTTT. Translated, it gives CATGQTNTGELFF.

The CDR3 DNA reads TGCGCCAGCACCCCCGGGACTACCGCCGGGGAGACCCAGTACTTC. This codes for CASTPGTTAGETQYF. The rearrangement uses TRBV10-1 and TRBJ2-5; 7 bases are a match to TRBD2. CDR1 is WNHNN and CDR2 is SYGVQD in the germline V gene (reference sequence). The CDR3 runs to 15 residues. The J segment lost 5 bases and the V segment lost 7 bases, leaving 13 bases of the junction unmatched.

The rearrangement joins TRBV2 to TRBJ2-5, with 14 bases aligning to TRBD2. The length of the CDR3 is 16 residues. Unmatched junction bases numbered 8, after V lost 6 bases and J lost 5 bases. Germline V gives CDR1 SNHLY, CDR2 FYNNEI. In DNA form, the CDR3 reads TGTGCCAGCAGCGGACTAGCGGGAGGTCGTTGGGAGACCCAGTACTTC. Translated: CASSGLAGGRWETQYF.

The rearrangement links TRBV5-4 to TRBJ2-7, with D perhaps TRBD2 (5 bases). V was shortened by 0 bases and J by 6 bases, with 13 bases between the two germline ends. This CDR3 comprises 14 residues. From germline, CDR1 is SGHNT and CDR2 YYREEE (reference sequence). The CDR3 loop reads CASSLAPLATEQYF. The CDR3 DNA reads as TGTGCCAGCAGCTTGGCCCCGCTAGCCACCGAGCAGTACTTC.

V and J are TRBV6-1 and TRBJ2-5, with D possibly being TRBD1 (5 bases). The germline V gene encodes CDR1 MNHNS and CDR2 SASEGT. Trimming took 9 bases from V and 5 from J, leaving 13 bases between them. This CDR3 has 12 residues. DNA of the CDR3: TGTGCCAGTGACCCGGCAGGGGAGACCCAGTACTTC. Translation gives CASDPAGETQYF.

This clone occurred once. CDR3: CASSQSDRGNEQYF. DNA of the CDR3: TGTGCCAGCAGCCAATCAGACAGGGGGAACGAGCAGTACTTC. The V gene is TRBV25-1, the J gene TRBJ2-5; TRBD1 matches at 9 bases. The DNA end lines up better with TRBJ2-7; the J call may be wrong. This CDR3 is built from 14 residues. In germline, CDR1 is MGHDK, CDR2 SYGVNS.